This TCR beta chain was documented in a study of CD8 T cells in Susac syndrome. Overall study results and limits: A relatively small number of individuals underwent TCR sequencing and HLA analysis.

Germline values: CDR1 PRHDT, CDR2 FYEKMQ (reference sequence). This CDR3 contains 16 residues. V trimming: 4 bases; J trimming: 2 bases; junction bases outside the gene matches: 3. RNA totalling about 0.5 to 1 ug underwent reverse transcription with random hexamers. The amplification used immunoSEQ multiplex PCR on TCR beta CDR3; it spanned 54 Vbeta and 13 Jbeta. TCRdb analysed the immunoSEQ multiplex PCR reads with MiXCR anew, one entry per CDR3 protein. The sample includes 15,000 to 20,000 distinct CDR3 sequences, 85% to 95% of them seen just once. TCR beta sequencing covered blood CD8+ and CD4+ T cells. The controls were healthy donors who were matched for age and sex. In regard to this clonotype: Its antigen is unidentified.

The receptor comes from a human donor in good health. The sequenced sample was CD8+ T cells from PBMCs. The chain couples TRBV13 to TRBJ2-5; 14 nucleotides match TRBD2. The CDR3 is CASSSGTSGSQETQYF. The CDR3, as DNA: TGTGCCAGCAGCTCCGGGACTAGCGGGAGTCAAGAGACCCAGTACTTC.